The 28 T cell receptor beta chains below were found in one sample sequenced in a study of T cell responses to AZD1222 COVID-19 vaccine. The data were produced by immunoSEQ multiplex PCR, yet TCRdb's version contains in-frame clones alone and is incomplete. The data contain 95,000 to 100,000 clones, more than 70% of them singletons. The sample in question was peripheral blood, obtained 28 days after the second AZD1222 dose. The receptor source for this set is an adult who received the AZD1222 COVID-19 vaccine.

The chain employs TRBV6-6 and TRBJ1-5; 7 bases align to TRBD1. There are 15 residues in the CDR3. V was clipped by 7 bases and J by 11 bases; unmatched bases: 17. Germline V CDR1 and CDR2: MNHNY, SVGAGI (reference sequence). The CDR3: CASTFGTARSKAQHF. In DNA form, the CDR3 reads TGTGCCAGCACCTTCGGGACAGCCCGATCAAAAGCCCAGCATTTT.

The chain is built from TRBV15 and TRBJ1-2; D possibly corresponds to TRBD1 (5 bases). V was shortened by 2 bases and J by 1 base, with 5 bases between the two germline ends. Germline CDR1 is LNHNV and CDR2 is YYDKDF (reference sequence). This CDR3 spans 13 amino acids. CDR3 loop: CATSRQGNYGYTF. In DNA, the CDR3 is TGTGCCACCAGCAGACAGGGTAACTATGGCTACACCTTC.

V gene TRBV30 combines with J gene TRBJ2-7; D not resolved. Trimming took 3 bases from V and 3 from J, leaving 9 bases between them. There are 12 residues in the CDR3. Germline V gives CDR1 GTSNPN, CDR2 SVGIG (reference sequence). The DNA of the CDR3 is TGTGCCTGGAGAAGACATAACTACGAGCAGTACTTC. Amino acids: CAWRRHNYEQYF.

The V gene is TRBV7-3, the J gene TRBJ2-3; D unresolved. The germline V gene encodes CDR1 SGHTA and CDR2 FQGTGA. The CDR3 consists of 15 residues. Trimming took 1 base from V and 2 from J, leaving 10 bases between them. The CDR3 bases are TGTGCCAGCAGCTTAATAAAGGCAGACACAGATACGCAGTATTTT. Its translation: CASSLIKADTDTQYF.

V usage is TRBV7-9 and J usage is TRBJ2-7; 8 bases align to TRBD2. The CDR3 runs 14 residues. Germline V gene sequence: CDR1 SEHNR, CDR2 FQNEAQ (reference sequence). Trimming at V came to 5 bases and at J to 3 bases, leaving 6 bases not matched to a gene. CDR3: CASSAYGGVYEQYF. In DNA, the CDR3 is TGTGCCAGCAGCGCATACGGGGGGGTCTACGAGCAGTACTTC.

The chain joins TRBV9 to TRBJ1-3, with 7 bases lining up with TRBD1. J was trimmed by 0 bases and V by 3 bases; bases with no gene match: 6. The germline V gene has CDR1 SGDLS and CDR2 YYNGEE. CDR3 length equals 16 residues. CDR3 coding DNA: TGTGCCAGCAGCGGTCACAGGGGAAACTCTGGAAACACCATATATTTT. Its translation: CASSGHRGNSGNTIYF.

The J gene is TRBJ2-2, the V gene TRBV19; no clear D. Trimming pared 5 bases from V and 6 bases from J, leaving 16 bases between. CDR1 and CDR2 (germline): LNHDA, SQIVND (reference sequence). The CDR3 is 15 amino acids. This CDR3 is CASSLVGSWAGELFF. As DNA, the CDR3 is TGTGCCAGTAGTTTGGTGGGAAGTTGGGCCGGGGAGCTGTTTTTT.

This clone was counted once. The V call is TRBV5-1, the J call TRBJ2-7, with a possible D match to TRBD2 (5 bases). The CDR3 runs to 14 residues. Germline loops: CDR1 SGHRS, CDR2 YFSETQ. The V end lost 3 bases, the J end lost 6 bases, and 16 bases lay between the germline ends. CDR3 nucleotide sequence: TGCGCCAGCAGCTCAGGACTTCCCCTGGCCGAGCAGTACTTC. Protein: CASSSGLPLAEQYF.

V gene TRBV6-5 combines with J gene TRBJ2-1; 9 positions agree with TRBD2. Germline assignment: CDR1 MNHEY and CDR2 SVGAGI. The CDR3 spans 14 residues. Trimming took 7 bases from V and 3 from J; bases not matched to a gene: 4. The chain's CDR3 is CASIPAGGYNEQFF. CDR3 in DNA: TGTGCCAGCATTCCAGCGGGGGGCTACAATGAGCAGTTCTTC.

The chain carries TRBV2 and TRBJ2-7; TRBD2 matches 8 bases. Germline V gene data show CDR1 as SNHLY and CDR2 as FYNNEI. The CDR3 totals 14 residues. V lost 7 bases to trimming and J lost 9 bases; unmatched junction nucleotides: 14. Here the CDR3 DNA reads TGTGCCAGCACCCAGGGCCTAGCGGGTTCCGTGCAGTACTTC. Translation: CASTQGLAGSVQYF.

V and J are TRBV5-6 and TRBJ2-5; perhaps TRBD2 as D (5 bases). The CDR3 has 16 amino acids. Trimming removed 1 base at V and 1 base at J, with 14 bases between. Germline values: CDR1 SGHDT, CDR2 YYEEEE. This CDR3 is CASSLRPSSGQETQYF. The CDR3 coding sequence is TGTGCCAGCAGCTTGCGTCCGTCGAGCGGCCAAGAGACCCAGTACTTC.

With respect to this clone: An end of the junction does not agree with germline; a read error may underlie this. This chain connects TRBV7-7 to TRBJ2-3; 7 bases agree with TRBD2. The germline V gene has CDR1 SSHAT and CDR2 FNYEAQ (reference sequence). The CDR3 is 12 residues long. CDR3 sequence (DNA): TGTGCTAGCAGCGCTAGCGGTATGACGCAGTATTTT. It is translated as CASSASGMTQYF.

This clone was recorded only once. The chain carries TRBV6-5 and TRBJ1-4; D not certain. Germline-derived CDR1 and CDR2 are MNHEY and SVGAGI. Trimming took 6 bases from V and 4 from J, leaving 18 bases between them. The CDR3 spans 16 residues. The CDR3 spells CASSYRGVLGNEKLFF. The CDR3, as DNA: TGTGCCAGCAGCTACCGCGGGGTACTGGGTAATGAAAAACTGTTTTTT.

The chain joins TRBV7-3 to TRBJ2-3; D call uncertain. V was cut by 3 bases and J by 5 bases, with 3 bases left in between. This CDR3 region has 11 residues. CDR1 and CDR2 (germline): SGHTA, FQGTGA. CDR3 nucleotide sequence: TGTGCCAGCAGCTTGGTAGATACGCAGTATTTT. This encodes CASSLVDTQYF.

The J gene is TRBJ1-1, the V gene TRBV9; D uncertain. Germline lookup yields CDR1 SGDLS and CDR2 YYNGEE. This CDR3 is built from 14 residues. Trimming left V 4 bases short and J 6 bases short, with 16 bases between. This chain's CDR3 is CASSSTPRMSEAFF. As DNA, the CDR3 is TGTGCCAGCAGCTCAACCCCCCGGATGTCTGAAGCTTTCTTT.

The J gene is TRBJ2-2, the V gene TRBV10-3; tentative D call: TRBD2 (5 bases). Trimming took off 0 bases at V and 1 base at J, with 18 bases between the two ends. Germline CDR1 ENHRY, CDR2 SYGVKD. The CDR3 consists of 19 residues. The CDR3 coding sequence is TGTGCCATCAGTGAGTCTCGACTACTCGTAGAACAGAACACCGGGGAGCTGTTTTTT. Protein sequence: CAISESRLLVEQNTGELFF.

The CDR3 region is CASSFVNHLTSPQFF. CDR3 sequence (DNA): TGTGCCAGCAGCTTCGTGAACCACTTAACGAGCCCTCAGTTCTTC. The chain employs TRBV7-3 and TRBJ2-1, with no clear D. V shed 3 bases and J shed 13 bases, with 22 bases lying between them. The CDR3 sequence is 15 residues long. Per germline, CDR1 SGHTA and CDR2 FQGTGA.

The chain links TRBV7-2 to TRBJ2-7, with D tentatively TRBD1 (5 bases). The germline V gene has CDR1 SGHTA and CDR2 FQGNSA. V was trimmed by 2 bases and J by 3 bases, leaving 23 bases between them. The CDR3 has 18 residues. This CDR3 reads CASSLWRPTVPHHYEQYF. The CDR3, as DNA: TGTGCCAGCAGCTTATGGCGCCCGACAGTCCCTCACCACTACGAGCAGTACTTC.

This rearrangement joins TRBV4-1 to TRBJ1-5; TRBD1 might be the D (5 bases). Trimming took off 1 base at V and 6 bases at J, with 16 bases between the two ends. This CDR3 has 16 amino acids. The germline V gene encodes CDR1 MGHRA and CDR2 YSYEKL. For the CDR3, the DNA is TGCGCCAGCAGCCAAGGGGCAGTATTGGGGGGTCAGCCCCAGCATTTT. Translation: CASSQGAVLGGQPQHF.

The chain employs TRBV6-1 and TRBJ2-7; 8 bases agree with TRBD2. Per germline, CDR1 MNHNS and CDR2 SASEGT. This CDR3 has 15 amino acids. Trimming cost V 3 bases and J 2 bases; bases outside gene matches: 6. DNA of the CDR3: TGTGCCAGCAGTGACCCGGGACTAGACCCCTACGAGCAGTACTTC. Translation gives CASSDPGLDPYEQYF.

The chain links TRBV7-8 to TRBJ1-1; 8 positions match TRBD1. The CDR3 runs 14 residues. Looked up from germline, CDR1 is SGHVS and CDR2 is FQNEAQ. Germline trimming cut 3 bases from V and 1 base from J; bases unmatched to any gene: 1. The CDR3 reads CASSLDRANTEAFF. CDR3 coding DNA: TGTGCCAGCAGCTTGGACAGGGCGAACACTGAAGCTTTCTTT.

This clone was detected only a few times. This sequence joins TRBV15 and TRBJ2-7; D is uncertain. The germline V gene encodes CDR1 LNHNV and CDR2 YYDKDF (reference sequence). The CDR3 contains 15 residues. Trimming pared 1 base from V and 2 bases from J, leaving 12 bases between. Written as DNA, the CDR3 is TGTGCCACCAGCAGAGCGGCGTGGGCTACCTACGAGCAGTACTTC. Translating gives CATSRAAWATYEQYF.

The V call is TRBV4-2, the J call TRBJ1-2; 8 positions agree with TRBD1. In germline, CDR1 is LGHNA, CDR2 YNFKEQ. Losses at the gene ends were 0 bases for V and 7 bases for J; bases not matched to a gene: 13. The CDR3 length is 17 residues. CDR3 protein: CASSQDGRDRFFRGYTF. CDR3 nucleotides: TGTGCCAGCAGCCAAGATGGACGGGACAGGTTCTTTCGTGGCTACACCTTC.

The CDR3 DNA is TGCGCCAGCAGCTCCGGGACACAGGGACATTCTGAAGCTTTCTTT. Residues: CASSSGTQGHSEAFF. The chain combines TRBV5-1 with TRBJ1-1; possible D gene TRBD1, 6 bases. The V gene lost 3 bases and the J gene lost 6 bases, with 18 bases spanning the gap. From germline, CDR1 is SGHRS and CDR2 YFSETQ. The CDR3 loop spans 15 amino acids.

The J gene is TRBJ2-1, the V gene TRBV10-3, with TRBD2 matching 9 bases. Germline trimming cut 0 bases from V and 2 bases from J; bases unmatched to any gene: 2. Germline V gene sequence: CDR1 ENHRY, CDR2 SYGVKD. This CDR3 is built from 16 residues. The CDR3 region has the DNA TGTGCCATCAGTGAGTCACTAGCGGGCGCCTACAATGAGCAGTTCTTC. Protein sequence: CAISESLAGAYNEQFF.

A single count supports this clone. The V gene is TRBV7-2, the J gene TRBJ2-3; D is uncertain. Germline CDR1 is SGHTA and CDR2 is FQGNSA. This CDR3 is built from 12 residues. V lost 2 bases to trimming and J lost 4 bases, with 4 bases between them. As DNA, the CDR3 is TGTGCCAGCAGCTTACGTCCAGATACGCAGTATTTT. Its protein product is CASSLRPDTQYF.

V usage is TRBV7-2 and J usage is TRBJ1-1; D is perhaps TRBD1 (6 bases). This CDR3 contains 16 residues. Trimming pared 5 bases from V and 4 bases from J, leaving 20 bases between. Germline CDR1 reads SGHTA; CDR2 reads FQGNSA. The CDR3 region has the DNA TGTGCCAGCAGCCCAGGACAGTGGTCCGGTGTCACTGAAGCTTTCTTT. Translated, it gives CASSPGQWSGVTEAFF.

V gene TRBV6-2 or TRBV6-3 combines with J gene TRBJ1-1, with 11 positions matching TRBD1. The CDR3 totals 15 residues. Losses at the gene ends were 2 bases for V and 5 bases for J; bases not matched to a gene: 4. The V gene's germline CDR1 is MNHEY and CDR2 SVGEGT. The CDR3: CASSYRGTGGTEAFF. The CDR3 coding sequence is TGTGCCAGCAGTTACCGTGGGACAGGGGGAACTGAAGCTTTCTTT.